What follows are 21 T cell receptor beta chains derived from one specimen sequenced in a study of CD4 T cells in relation to SARS-CoV-2 and coronaviruses (dated by TCRdb to the early 2020s). CD4+ T cells from unexposed donors were collected before the COVID-19 pandemic (2011-2018). The EasySep CD4+ T cell isolation kit was used to isolate CD4+ T cells once the cultures had run for under twelve days. These TCRs' antigens remain unknown. Library creation used the immunoSEQ multiplex PCR assay. The table comes from immuneACCESS by way of TCRdb, which keeps in-frame sequences with V and J called. Part of the clones is missing from these tables; in studies checked, under half for an unresolved V gene and the rest for unknown reasons. The sample table shows roughly 16,000 clones, and 78% are seen once. The top ten constitute less than 20% of the sample. Material for sequencing was CD4+ T cells from PBMCs, cultured in vitro. The receptors derive from a human donor in good health.

The chain uses TRBV12-3 or TRBV12-4 and TRBJ2-3, with D possibly TRBD1 on 5 matching bases. The V end lost 3 bases, the J end lost 4 bases, and 8 bases lay between the germline ends. This CDR3 region has 13 residues. CDR3 in amino acids: CASSLQGADTQYF. CDR3 bases: TGTGCCAGCAGTTTGCAGGGTGCAGATACGCAGTATTTT.

The chain has TRBV6-5 and TRBJ2-7; 10 nucleotides line up with TRBD1. Germline CDR1 and CDR2: MNHEY and SVGAGI. The CDR3 contains 14 residues. After removal of 0 bases from V and 6 bases from J, the junction contained 2 bases not matched to a gene. CDR3 in DNA: TGTGCCAGCAGTTACTCAGGGACAGGGGCCGAGCAGTACTTC. Translated: CASSYSGTGAEQYF.

The chain has TRBV11-3 and TRBJ2-1, with a weak D call TRBD1 (5 bases). Germline assignment: CDR1 SGHNT and CDR2 YENEEA. The CDR3 consists of 15 residues. Trimming stripped 0 bases from V and 2 bases from J, with 8 bases between. CDR3 sequence: CASSLEGRTYNEQFF. As DNA, the CDR3 is TGTGCCAGCAGCTTAGAGGGGCGGACCTACAATGAGCAGTTCTTC.

The rearrangement uses TRBV5-6 and TRBJ2-1; D remains unclear. Germline V CDR1 and CDR2: SGHDT, YYEEEE. The CDR3 length is 16 residues. Trimming removed 0 bases at V and 5 bases at J, with 15 bases between. The CDR3 nucleotides are TGTGCCAGCAGCTTGGCGGTTGGTAGAATGGACAATGAGCAGTTCTTC. Amino acids: CASSLAVGRMDNEQFF.

The genes are TRBV25-1 and TRBJ2-1; TRBD1 matches 7 bases. Germline CDR1 reads MGHDK; CDR2 reads SYGVNS. CDR3 length: 14 residues. The V gene end was trimmed by 2 bases and the J gene end by 7 bases; junction bases not matched to a gene: 5. CDR3 DNA sequence: TGTGCCAGCAGTGAAGGCGGCAGGGGGAATGAGCAGTTCTTC. This encodes CASSEGGRGNEQFF.

This sequence joins TRBV9 and TRBJ1-2; D is undetermined. The CDR3 is 12 amino acids. The germline V gene encodes CDR1 SGDLS and CDR2 YYNGEE. V was pared by 0 bases and J by 7 bases, with 7 bases between. The CDR3 DNA reads as TGTGCCAGCAGCGTAGAGGCGTCTGGCTACACCTTC. Residues: CASSVEASGYTF.

This chain joins TRBV5-4 and TRBJ2-7; 11 nucleotides line up with TRBD2. This CDR3 comprises 15 residues. With 2 bases clipped from V and 7 bases from J, the junction kept 8 bases outside the gene matches. Germline-derived CDR1 and CDR2 are SGHNT and YYREEE (reference sequence). The CDR3, as DNA: TGTGCCAGCAGCTTCCGACTAGCGGGGACCCGAGAGCAGTACTTC. This codes for CASSFRLAGTREQYF. Supplemented by reference TRBV5-4 and TRBJ2-7, the full variable domain reads ETGVTQSPTHLIKTRGQQVTLRCSSQSGHNTVSWYQQALGQGPQFIFQYYREEENGRGNFPPRFSGLQFPNYSSELNVNALELDDSALYLCASSFRLAGTREQYFGPGTRLTVT.

The rearrangement joins TRBV28 to TRBJ1-2; 9 nucleotides align to TRBD1. Germline V gives CDR1 MDHEN, CDR2 SYDVKM. The CDR3 length is 13 residues. V lost 6 bases and J lost 9; bases outside the gene matches: 8. The CDR3 is CASSSGQGRRYTF. Here the CDR3 DNA reads TGTGCCAGCAGCTCGGGACAGGGAAGGCGCTACACCTTC.

In the case of this clone: A read error may account for a junction end that differs from germline. The V and J genes are TRBV30 and TRBJ2-7, with D possibly being TRBD2 (7 bases). CDR3 size: 13 residues. Germline V gene data show CDR1 as GTSNPN and CDR2 as SVGIG (reference sequence). The chain's CDR3 is CAWSVSWTGGAFF. The CDR3 DNA sequence: TGTGCCTGGAGTGTATCCTGGACGGGGGGCGCCTTCTTC. Full variable domain (rest looked up from reference TRBV30 and TRBJ2-7): SQTIHQWPATLVQPVGSPLSLECTVEGTSNPNLYWYRQAAGRGLQLLFYSVGIGQISSEVPQNLSASRPQDRQFILSSKKLLLSDSGFYLCAWSVSWTGGAFFGPGTRLTVT.

The rearrangement links TRBV9 to TRBJ2-3; 8 bases align to TRBD2. The germline gives CDR1 SGDLS, CDR2 YYNGEE. J lost 6 bases, V lost 4 bases, and 10 bases had no gene match. The CDR3 totals 15 residues. The CDR3 region is CASSPSGSGIDTQYF. The CDR3 DNA reads as TGTGCCAGCAGCCCTTCGGGTAGCGGGATCGATACGCAGTATTTT.

This clone has a handful of counts. This chain uses TRBV4-1 with TRBJ1-3; tentative D call: TRBD1 (5 bases). The length of the CDR3 is 14 residues. V lost 1 base and J 3 bases, leaving 7 bases between the germline ends. CDR1 and CDR2 (germline): MGHRA, YSYEKL. In DNA, the CDR3 is TGCGCCAGCAGCCAAGGGGGGTTTGGAAACACCATATATTTT. Amino acid sequence: CASSQGGFGNTIYF.

This chain connects TRBV14 to TRBJ1-1; weak D call: TRBD1 (6 bases). The germline V and J ends were trimmed by 4 bases and 5 bases, with 26 bases remaining between them. This CDR3 region has 18 residues. Germline V gives CDR1 SGHDN, CDR2 FVKESK. This chain's CDR3 is CASSRYRARGDSWTEAFF. The CDR3 DNA reads TGTGCCAGCAGCCGATACCGGGCCAGGGGAGATTCTTGGACTGAAGCTTTCTTT.

The genes are TRBV6-5 and TRBJ2-7, with D tentatively TRBD1 (6 bases). CDR1 and CDR2 from the germline V gene are MNHEY and SVGAGI. Trimming took 4 bases from V and 1 from J, leaving 11 bases between them. This CDR3 contains 14 residues. CDR3 DNA: TGTGCCAGCAGTTTCCAACAGGGTTCCTACGAGCAGTACTTC. Residues: CASSFQQGSYEQYF.

The rearrangement links TRBV18 to TRBJ2-1; 13 bases align to TRBD2. The CDR3 is made up of 16 amino acids. The trim removed 3 bases at V and 9 bases at J, leaving 8 bases unmatched. Germline V gives CDR1 KGHSH, CDR2 LQKENI. Written as DNA, the CDR3 is TGTGCCAGCTCACCCGGGACTAGCGGGATGCTGGGTGAGCAGTTCTTC. Translation: CASSPGTSGMLGEQFF.

This clone was seen a single time. J is TRBJ1-2 and V is TRBV24-1; D is undetermined. Trimming left V 4 bases short and J 8 bases short, with 10 bases between. Germline V CDR1 and CDR2: KGHDR, SFDVKD. The CDR3 has 12 amino acids. Here the CDR3 reads CATSDGRHGYTF. Written as DNA, the CDR3 is TGTGCCACCAGTGACGGGAGACACGGCTACACCTTC.

J is TRBJ2-1 and V is TRBV5-1, with 7 bases fitting TRBD2. CDR1 and CDR2 from the germline V gene are SGHRS and YFSETQ. The CDR3 length is 15 residues. V gave up 4 bases and J gave up 10 bases; unmatched junction bases: 14. CDR3 sequence: CASSPGGSSHPEQFF. In DNA form, the CDR3 reads TGCGCCAGCAGCCCGGGAGGTAGCAGCCATCCGGAGCAGTTCTTC.

The chain joins TRBV20-1 to TRBJ1-2; tentatively, D is TRBD1 (6 bases). Germline CDR1 and CDR2: DFQATT and SNEGSKA (reference sequence). This CDR3 is 13 amino acids long. V lost 3 bases to trimming and J lost 4 bases, with 12 bases between them. The CDR3 is CSASRQDIYGYTF. The CDR3 DNA reads as TGCAGTGCTAGTAGACAGGACATCTATGGCTACACCTTC.

The genes are TRBV4-2 and TRBJ2-1, with a tentative D call TRBD2 (6 bases). V lost 5 bases and J lost 15, with 23 bases in between. Germline values: CDR1 LGHNA, CDR2 YNFKEQ. The CDR3 length is 14 residues. The CDR3 DNA sequence: TGTGCCAGCAGCGACACTCGGAGGGACGGTCGGGGGTTCTTC. Protein: CASSDTRRDGRGFF.

V and J are TRBV5-1 and TRBJ2-1, with 8 positions matching TRBD2. The CDR3 loop spans 15 amino acids. V shed 0 bases, J shed 5 bases, and the junction held 4 bases outside the gene matches. Looked up from germline, CDR1 is SGHRS and CDR2 is YFSETQ. In DNA, the CDR3 is TGCGCCAGCAGCTTGGTCGGCGGGAGGAACAATGAGCAGTTCTTC. Amino acids: CASSLVGGRNNEQFF.

The V call is TRBV18, the J call TRBJ2-1; 8 positions match TRBD2. V lost 5 bases, J lost 8 bases, and 5 bases stayed unmatched. Germline loops: CDR1 KGHSH, CDR2 LQKENI. This CDR3 region has 13 residues. The DNA for the CDR3 is TGTGCCAGCTCAGGGACTAGTCTGGATGAGCAGTTCTTC. Amino acid sequence: CASSGTSLDEQFF.

The chain employs TRBV19 and TRBJ2-1; D possibly matches TRBD1 or TRBD2 (5 bases each). This CDR3 contains 17 residues. With 6 bases removed from V and 8 bases from J, the gap between germline ends came to 26 bases. Germline V CDR1 and CDR2: LNHDA, SQIVND (reference sequence). The CDR3 sequence is CASRDLHLGRGVDEQFF. Written as DNA, the CDR3 is TGTGCCAGTAGGGACCTACATCTGGGTAGAGGGGTCGATGAGCAGTTCTTC.